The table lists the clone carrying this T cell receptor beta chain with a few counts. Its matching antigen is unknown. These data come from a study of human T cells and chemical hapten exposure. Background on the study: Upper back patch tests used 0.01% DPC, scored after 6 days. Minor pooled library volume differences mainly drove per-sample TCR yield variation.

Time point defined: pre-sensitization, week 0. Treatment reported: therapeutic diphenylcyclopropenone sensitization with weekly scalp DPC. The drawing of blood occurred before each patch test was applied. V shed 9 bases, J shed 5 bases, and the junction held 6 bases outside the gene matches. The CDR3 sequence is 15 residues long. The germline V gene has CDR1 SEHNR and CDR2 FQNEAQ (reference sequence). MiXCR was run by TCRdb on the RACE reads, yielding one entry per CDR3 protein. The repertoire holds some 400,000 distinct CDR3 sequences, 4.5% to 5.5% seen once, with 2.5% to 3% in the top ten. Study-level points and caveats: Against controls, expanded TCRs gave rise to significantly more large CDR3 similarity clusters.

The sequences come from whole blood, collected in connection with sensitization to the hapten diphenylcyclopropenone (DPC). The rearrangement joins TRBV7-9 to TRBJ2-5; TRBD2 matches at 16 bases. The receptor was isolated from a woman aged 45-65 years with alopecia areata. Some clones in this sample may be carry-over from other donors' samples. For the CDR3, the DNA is TGTGCCAGTCCGGGACTAGCGGGAGGGCCGGAGACCCAGTACTTC. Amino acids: CASPGLAGGPETQYF.